This T cell receptor (beta chain) is from a study of T cell responses to AZD1222 COVID-19 vaccine. Study details: Second-dose groups at about 4 or about 12 weeks were pooled.

This table comes from immunoSEQ multiplex PCR, and its TCRdb copy is limited to in-frame clones, with some not included. The repertoire holds roughly 70,000 clones, 86% seen once, with roughly 2.7% in the top ten. Between the trimmed V and J ends, which lost 2 bases and 7 bases, there was a span of 15 bases. CDR3 length: 13 amino acids. Germline CDR1 is GTSNPN and CDR2 is SVGIG (reference sequence). The table lists this clone with a count of one. The antigen is unknown. Findings of the study overall: A rise in Spike-specific TCR breadth and depth followed two AZD1222 doses. Spike as a whole was targeted by vaccine-associated CD4 TCRs, dominant at 160-218 and 743-854. Most donors were white British and more were female, and clonal diversity was possibly underestimated.

The receptor was isolated from an adult in good health. V and J are TRBV30 and TRBJ2-7, with D unclear. The sample consisted of peripheral blood, taken on day 0 of AZD1222 vaccination. The CDR3 is CAWSKYTGWEQYF. CDR3 bases: TGTGCCTGGAGTAAATACACTGGATGGGAGCAGTACTTC.